This TCR beta chain was observed in a study of shared clonotypes between healthy human individuals. Whole-study findings and limits: Researchers sampled blood only, noting tissue repertoires likely differ.

Within Nashville, Tennessee resided all donors, each a Caucasian adult. This clone was observed at least ten times. The antigen remains undetermined. The study ran the assay at deep level. The protocol was immunoSEQ multiplex PCR, while the TCRdb copy is restricted to in-frame clones and leaves out a portion. The table lists about 1 million clones, around four fifths of them singletons, with approximately 1.5% in the top ten. This receptor was identified in a man aged 18 to 30 in good health. The sequenced sample consisted of memory CD4+ T cells sorted from blood. Subset of the sample: CD45RA-negative fraction.

Written as DNA, the CDR3 is TGTGCCTTTGATCTGGAGTTACGAGAGACCCAGTACTTC. Its translation: CAFDLELRETQYF. J is TRBJ2-5 and V is TRBV7-9; no clear D gene. Between the trimmed V and J ends, which lost 11 bases and 4 bases, there was a span of 17 bases. CDR3 length: 13 residues. Germline V lookup: CDR1 SEHNR, CDR2 FQNEAQ (reference sequence).